Listed below are T cell receptor beta chains from one sample, sequenced in a study of blood T cells in healthy people across ages. TCRdb called the 5' RACE reads again in MiXCR, with one record for every CDR3 protein. This sample has some 1.7 million distinct CDR3 sequences, with 28% found just once. Sequencing was carried out using blood. These receptors were collected from a woman aged 25 to 39 in good health. The CDR3 runs from the conserved cysteine through the conserved F or W. D genes are given only for firm matches. Rows may omit the clone size; those that give it use once, few, many or a size class.

size	D	V	J	DNA	CDR3
many	TRBD1	TRBV29-1	TRBJ2-7	TGCAGCGTTGGGACAGGGGGCTTGAACGAGCAGTACTTC	CSVGTGGLNEQYF
few	-	TRBV4-3	TRBJ1-4	TGCGCCAGCAGCCAAGATCGAGGACGGCTTAATGAAAAACTGTTTTTT	CASSQDRGRLNEKLFF
-	-	TRBV7-3	TRBJ2-5	TGTGCCAGCAGCTTAACGCATCGAGACCATCACAATGAGCAGTACTTC	CASSLTHRDHHNEQYF
many	-	TRBV29-1	TRBJ1-2	TGCAGCGGAACTTCAGGGGACGGCTACACCTTC	CSGTSGDGYTF
-	TRBD1	TRBV28	TRBJ1-5	TGTGCCAGCAGTATTACAGGGGGGAGTCAGCCCCAGCATTTT	CASSITGGSQPQHF
-	TRBD1	TRBV11-2	TRBJ2-1	TGTGCCAGCAGCTCCTGGACAGGGGATGATGAGCAGTTCTTC	CASSSWTGDDEQFF
-	-	TRBV20-1	TRBJ2-1	TGCAGGGCTAGAGTGGGACTTGAGCAGTTCTTC	CRARVGLEQFF
few	TRBD2	TRBV19	TRBJ2-1	TGTGCCAGTTCACCCGGGACTAGGGGAAACAATGAGCAGTTCTTC	CASSPGTRGNNEQFF
-	-	TRBV7-2	TRBJ2-7	TGTGCCAGCAGCGTTTCGCGGATTTACAATGAGCAGTACTTC	CASSVSRIYNEQYF
few	-	TRBV29-1	TRBJ1-1	TGCAGCGTTGAACCAGGGCTACTTATCACTGAAGCTTTCTTT	CSVEPGLLITEAFF
few	-	TRBV5-6	TRBJ2-3	TGTGCCAGCAGGCGGGCTAGGAGCACAGATACGCAGTATTTT	CASRRARSTDTQYF
-	-	TRBV28	TRBJ1-2	TGTGCCAGCAGTCCCGGCGGGATTTTTAACTATGGCTACACCTTC	CASSPGGIFNYGYTF
-	-	TRBV2	TRBJ2-5	TGTGCCAGCAGTGCTTCTTCCAAAGAGACCCAGTACTTC	CASSASSKETQYF
-	TRBD2	TRBV20-1	TRBJ2-2	TGCAGTGCTTCCTCTAGCGGGAGGGTCACCGGGGAGCTGTTTTTT	CSASSSGRVTGELFF
many	-	TRBV2	TRBJ2-7	TGTGCCAGCAGGAACAAGGACCCCTACGAGCAGTACTTC	CASRNKDPYEQYF